A selection of T cell receptor beta chains follows, all from one sample in a study of T cell repertoires in cytomegalovirus infection. For these receptors, no antigen is known. TCRdb analysed the reads with MiXCR anew, one entry per CDR3 protein. The sample has some 940,000 distinct CDR3 sequences; roughly 31% are singletons. Sequencing was performed on cultured CD8+ T cells from PBMCs, taken from culture after CMV antigen stimulation. Every receptor here comes from a human donor in good health (CMV status not recorded). Some clones in this sample may be carry-over from other donors' samples. CDR3s include the opening cysteine and the closing phenylalanine or tryptophan. A D gene is named only where the DNA matches it firmly. Not all rows give a size; the values are once, few, many and, for expanded clones, a class.

D: NA; V: TRBV5-4; J: TRBJ2-1; size: NA; DNA: TGTGCCAGCAGTCCGGGTGAGAACAATGAGCAGTTCTTC; CDR3: CASSPGENNEQFF
D: TRBD2; V: TRBV7-6; J: TRBJ2-1; size: NA; DNA: TGTACCAGCAGCCGGGAGGATGGGGTAGGGTTCGATGAGCAGTTCTTC; CDR3: CTSSREDGVGFDEQFF
D: TRBD2; V: TRBV6-1; J: TRBJ2-3; size: few; DNA: TGTGCCAGCGCCACGGGGGGGCTGGGCACAGATACGCAGTATTTT; CDR3: CASATGGLGTDTQYF
D: NA; V: TRBV10-3; J: TRBJ2-7; size: NA; DNA: TGTGCCATCAGTGATTCCGGGCTTCGTCGGCCATTCGAGCAGTACTTC; CDR3: CAISDSGLRRPFEQYF
D: NA; V: TRBV7-9; J: TRBJ2-1; size: many; DNA: TGTGCCAGCAGCTTACCCAGGGGCTCCAATGAGCAGTTCTTC; CDR3: CASSLPRGSNEQFF
D: TRBD1; V: TRBV27; J: TRBJ1-5; size: NA; DNA: TGTGCCAGCAGTCCCGGGACAGGGCCCGTGAGGCCCCAGCATTTT; CDR3: CASSPGTGPVRPQHF
D: NA; V: TRBV20-1; J: TRBJ1-5; size: NA; DNA: TGCAGTGCTAGAGATATTAACACCAGCAATCAGCCCCAGCATTTT; CDR3: CSARDINTSNQPQHF
D: TRBD2; V: TRBV6-5; J: TRBJ2-2; size: NA; DNA: TGTGCCAGCAGTTATCGACCGGGACTAGCGGTCGTCGGGGAGCTGTTTTTT; CDR3: CASSYRPGLAVVGELFF
D: TRBD2; V: TRBV7-9; J: TRBJ2-3; size: NA; DNA: TGTGCCAGCAGCAAAGGGACTAGCGGAGATACGCAGTATTTT; CDR3: CASSKGTSGDTQYF
D: NA; V: TRBV4-3; J: TRBJ1-3; size: few; DNA: TGCGCCAGCAGCCAAGATCTCACTGGAAACACCATATATTTT; CDR3: CASSQDLTGNTIYF
D: TRBD1; V: TRBV5-4; J: TRBJ2-3; size: NA; DNA: TGTGCCAGCAGCCCTGGACAGGGGTGGGGCACAGATACGCAGTATTTT; CDR3: CASSPGQGWGTDTQYF
D: NA; V: TRBV9; J: TRBJ2-2; size: NA; DNA: TGTGCCAGCAGCGAGGCGAGAGTATACAAAGCGAACACCGGGGAGCTGTTTTTT; CDR3: CASSEARVYKANTGELFF
D: NA; V: TRBV27; J: TRBJ1-2; size: few; DNA: TGTGCCAGCAGGCACCTCCGAGGGGATGGCTACACCTTC; CDR3: CASRHLRGDGYTF
D: NA; V: TRBV28; J: TRBJ1-1; size: NA; DNA: TGTGCCAGCAGTTTAGGGGGAACCTGGAGCACTGAAGCTTTCTTT; CDR3: CASSLGGTWSTEAFF
D: TRBD1; V: TRBV27; J: TRBJ2-2; size: few; DNA: TGTGCCAGCAGTGTACAGGGGTCCACCGGGGAGCTGTTTTTT; CDR3: CASSVQGSTGELFF
D: TRBD1; V: TRBV20-1; J: TRBJ2-4; size: NA; DNA: TGCAGTGCTAAGCATACCCGGGACAGAAACATTCAGTACTTC; CDR3: CSAKHTRDRNIQYF
D: TRBD1; V: TRBV4-1; J: TRBJ1-4; size: NA; DNA: TGCGCCAGCAGCTATAGACAGGGCAATGAAAAACTGTTTTTT; CDR3: CASSYRQGNEKLFF
D: NA; V: TRBV25-1; J: TRBJ1-2; size: many; DNA: TGTGCCAGCAGTGAGGCAGGGAGCGCATATGGCTACACCTTC; CDR3: CASSEAGSAYGYTF
D: TRBD1; V: TRBV24-1; J: TRBJ2-2; size: NA; DNA: TGTGCCACCAGTGATGCGGACAGGGGAGAGGGGACCGGGGAGCTGTTTTTT; CDR3: CATSDADRGEGTGELFF
D: NA; V: TRBV7-2; J: TRBJ1-1; size: NA; DNA: TGTGCCAGCAGCGAAGACCTGAACACTGAAGCTTTCTTT; CDR3: CASSEDLNTEAFF